Within the sample, the clone carrying this T cell receptor (beta chain) is medium-sized. Its specificity is unknown. Bulk tumor genomic DNA was the template, and each sample received around 0.55 ug. The authors collected several far-apart biopsies from each primary tumor during surgery. With untreated, newly diagnosed non-small cell lung cancer, the patients went on to undergo curative surgery. Having surgery with curative intent, the donors were patients newly diagnosed with non-small cell lung cancer. Between the trimmed V and J ends, which lost 4 bases and 0 bases, there was a span of 11 bases. The CDR3 totals 14 residues. The germline V gene has CDR1 SGHRS and CDR2 YFSETQ. Amplification of the TCR beta CDR3 was achieved through multiplex PCR with 32 V and 13 J primers. In TCRdb, the multiplex PCR reads were re-called with MiXCR into one record per CDR3 protein. Counted here are under 4,500 distinct CDR3 sequences, about 22% occurring once; the ten biggest clones make up about 8.5%.

These data are taken from a study of immune heterogeneity within non-small cell lung tumors. The overall study: Of the tumors, several were squamous cell, approximately 10 non-squamous, and 1 not otherwise specified.

The study, taken as a whole, reports: Higher local tumor mutational burden went with moderately higher local T-cell clonality, R approximately 0.35. Different tumor locations in one patient shared dominant CDR3 beta clonotypes yet harbored unique high-frequency clones.

This clonotype was sampled from a man in his sixties or seventies with non-small cell lung cancer. The gene calls are TRBV5-1 and TRBJ2-7, with D possibly matching TRBD1 (7 bases). Sequencing input: lung tumor tissue. The CDR3 reads CASSPQGGSYEQYF. For the CDR3, the DNA is TGCGCCAGCAGCCCCCAGGGGGGCTCCTACGAGCAGTACTTC.